This TCR beta chain was documented in a study of blood T cell repertoires in COVID-19. About the study: From T cells, B-cell-depleted T cells, or PBMCs came the material, which was cDNA or gDNA.

Original data processing: How many nucleated cells were present was estimated from reference gene primer amplification. The method was immunoSEQ multiplex PCR; TCRdb's version includes in-frame clones alone and lacks a portion of them. V and J calls and clone size follow that table, whereas D and trimming were derived from the DNA. The sample lists around 200,000 clones; almost 90% were seen once. CDR1 is GTSNPN and CDR2 is SVGIG in the germline V gene (reference sequence). V lost 7 bases to trimming and J lost 4 bases, with 14 bases between them. CDR3 length equals 12 residues. The genes are TRBV30 and TRBJ2-7; D might be TRBD1 (5 bases). The sequencing sample was made of peripheral blood. The TCR originated in a man younger than 30 with active or convalescent COVID-19. The CDR3 protein is CALNQGAYEQYF. The CDR3 DNA reads as TGTGCCTTAAACCAGGGTGCGTACGAGCAGTACTTC.